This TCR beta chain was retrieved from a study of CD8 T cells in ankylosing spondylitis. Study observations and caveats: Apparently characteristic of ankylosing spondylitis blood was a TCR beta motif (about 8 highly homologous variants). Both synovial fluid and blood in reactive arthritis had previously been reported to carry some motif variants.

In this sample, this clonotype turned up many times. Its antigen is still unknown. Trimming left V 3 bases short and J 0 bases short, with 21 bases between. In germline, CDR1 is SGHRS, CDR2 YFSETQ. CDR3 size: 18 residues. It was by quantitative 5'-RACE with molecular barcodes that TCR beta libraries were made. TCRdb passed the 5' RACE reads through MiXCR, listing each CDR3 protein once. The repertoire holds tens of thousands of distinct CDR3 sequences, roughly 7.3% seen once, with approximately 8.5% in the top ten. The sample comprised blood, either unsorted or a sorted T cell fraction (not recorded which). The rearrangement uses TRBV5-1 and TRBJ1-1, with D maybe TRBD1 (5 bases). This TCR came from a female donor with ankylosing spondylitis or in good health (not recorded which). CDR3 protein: CASSSSPMGDWMNTEAFF. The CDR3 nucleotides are TGCGCCAGCAGCTCTTCCCCGATGGGGGATTGGATGAACACTGAAGCTTTCTTT.